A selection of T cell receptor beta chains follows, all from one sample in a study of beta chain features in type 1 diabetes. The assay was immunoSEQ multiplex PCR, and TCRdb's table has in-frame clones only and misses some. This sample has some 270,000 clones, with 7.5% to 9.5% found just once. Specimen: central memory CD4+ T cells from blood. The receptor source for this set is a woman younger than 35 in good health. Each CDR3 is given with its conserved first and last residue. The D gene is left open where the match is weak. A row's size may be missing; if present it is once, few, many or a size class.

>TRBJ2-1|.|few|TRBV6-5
TGTGCCAGCAGGATCGAGGGAGGTGAGCAGTTCTTC
CASRIEGGEQFF
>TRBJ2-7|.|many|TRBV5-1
TGCGCCAGCAGCTTCTATGACCGGAACTCCTACGAGCAGTACTTC
CASSFYDRNSYEQYF
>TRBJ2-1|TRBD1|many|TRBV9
TGTGCCAGCAGCGTAGGCGGGACAGGGGCCAATGAGCAGTTCTTC
CASSVGGTGANEQFF
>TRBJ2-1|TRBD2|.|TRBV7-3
TGTGCCAGCAGCTCCCAAAGCGGGAGCTCCTACAATGAGCAGTTCTTC
CASSSQSGSSYNEQFF
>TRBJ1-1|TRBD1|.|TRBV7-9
TGTGCCAGCAGCGCGGGACAGTACACTGAAGCTTTCTTT
CASSAGQYTEAFF
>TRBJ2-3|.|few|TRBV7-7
TGTGCCAGCAGCTCTCGTGAGGCCGATACGCAGTATTTT
CASSSREADTQYF
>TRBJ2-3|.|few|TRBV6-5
TGTGCCAGCAGTTACTCCTCGACAGGTACTCCGCAGTATTTT
CASSYSSTGTPQYF
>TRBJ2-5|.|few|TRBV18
TGTGCCAGCTGCCCCAGGGTTGCGGAGACCCAGTACTTC
CASCPRVAETQYF
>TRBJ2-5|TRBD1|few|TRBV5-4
TGTGCCAGCAGCACAGGGGGTTTGAAAGAGACCCAGTACTTC
CASSTGGLKETQYF
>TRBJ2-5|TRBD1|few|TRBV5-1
TGCGCCAGCAGCCTAGGAGCGACAGGGCCGGCCGAGACCCAGTACTTC
CASSLGATGPAETQYF
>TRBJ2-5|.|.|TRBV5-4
TGTGCCAGCAGCTTAGACGGACGTAAAGAGACCCAGTACTTC
CASSLDGRKETQYF
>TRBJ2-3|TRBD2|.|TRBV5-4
TGTGCCAGCAGCTCAGCGGGGGGCCGCACAGATACGCAGTATTTT
CASSSAGGRTDTQYF
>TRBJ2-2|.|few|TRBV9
TGTGCCAGCACCCGGGGGCCCCTCACCGGGGAGCTGTTTTTT
CASTRGPLTGELFF
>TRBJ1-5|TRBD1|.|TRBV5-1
TGCGCCAGCAGCCGTACAGGGGCGAGCAATCAGCCCCAGCATTTT
CASSRTGASNQPQHF
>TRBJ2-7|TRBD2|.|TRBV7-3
TGTGCCAGCAGCGCTAGCGGGAGGTACGAGCAGTACTTC
CASSASGRYEQYF
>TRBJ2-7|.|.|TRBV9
TGTGCCAGCAGCCCAGTGGGCAGGGGGGCCGGGGAGCAGTACTTC
CASSPVGRGAGEQYF
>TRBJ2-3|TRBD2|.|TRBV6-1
TGTGCCACCCGGGGGGGGTTGGATACGCAGTATTTT
CATRGGLDTQYF
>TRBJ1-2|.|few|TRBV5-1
TGCGCCAGCAGCGCAGATCCATTCGGAAATGGCTACACCTTC
CASSADPFGNGYTF
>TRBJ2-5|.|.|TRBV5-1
TGCGCCAGCAGCTTGGTGGCAAGGGAGACCCAGTACTTC
CASSLVARETQYF
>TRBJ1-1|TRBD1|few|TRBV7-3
TGTGCCAGCAGCTTGGACAGGACTGCCACTGAAGCTTTCTTT
CASSLDRTATEAFF
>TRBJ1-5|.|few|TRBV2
TGTGCCAGCAGTGTCGGACAGAATCAGCCCCAGCATTTT
CASSVGQNQPQHF
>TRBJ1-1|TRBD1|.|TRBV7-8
TGTGCCAGCAGCTTAATGCAGGGGGGCCTTAACACTGAAGCTTTCTTT
CASSLMQGGLNTEAFF
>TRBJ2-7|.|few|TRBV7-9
TGTGCCAGCAGCCCAGGGGGGACAGAATATGAGCAGTACTTC
CASSPGGTEYEQYF
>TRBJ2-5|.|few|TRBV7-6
TGTGCCAGCAGCTTAGGAGGGGTACGTCCAGAGACCCAGTACTTC
CASSLGGVRPETQYF
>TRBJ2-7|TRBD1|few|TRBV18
TGTGCCAGCTCACCCGGGACAGGGTCTTCCTACGAGCAGTACTTC
CASSPGTGSSYEQYF
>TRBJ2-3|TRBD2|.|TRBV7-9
TGTGCCAGCAGCCCTGGACTAGCGGGGGGCCGGGCAGATACGCAGTATTTT
CASSPGLAGGRADTQYF
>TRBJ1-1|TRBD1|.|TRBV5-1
TGCGCCAGCAGCTTGCAGGGGGTAGACACTGAAGCTTTCTTT
CASSLQGVDTEAFF
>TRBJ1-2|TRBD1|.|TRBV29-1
TGCAGCGTTCCTCCAGGGGGTCAGAGCTATGGCTACACCTTC
CSVPPGGQSYGYTF
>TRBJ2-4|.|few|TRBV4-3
TGCGCCAGCAGCCAAGATGCGCAGGTCCGAGCCAAAAACATTCAGTACTTC
CASSQDAQVRAKNIQYF
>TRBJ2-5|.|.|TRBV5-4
TGTGCCAGCAGCCCTTCCGGGGGGCGAGAGACCCAGTACTTC
CASSPSGGRETQYF
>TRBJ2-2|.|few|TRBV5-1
TGCGCCAGCAGCTTTTCTCATGCGAACACCGGGGAGCTGTTTTTT
CASSFSHANTGELFF
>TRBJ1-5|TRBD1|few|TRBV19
TGTGCCAGTAGTATCTGGGACAGACAAAGAGGTCAGCCCCAGCATTTT
CASSIWDRQRGQPQHF
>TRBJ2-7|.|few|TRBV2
TGTGCCAGCACCCCAGGTTTAGGGCAGTACTTC
CASTPGLGQYF
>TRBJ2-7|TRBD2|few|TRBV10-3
TGTGCCATCACTAGCGGGAGTAGGAACGAGCAGTACTTC
CAITSGSRNEQYF
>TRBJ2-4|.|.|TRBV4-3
TGCGCCAGCAGCCAAGATGGACGACGAGGGGCATTCAACATTCAGTACTTC
CASSQDGRRGAFNIQYF
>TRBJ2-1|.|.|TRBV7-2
TGTGCCAGCAGCTTAGTTGGTTGGGGTGCAGTCTACAATGAGCAGTTCTTC
CASSLVGWGAVYNEQFF
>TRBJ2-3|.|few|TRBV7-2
TGTGCCAGCAGCTTAAGGGTTTGGGATACGCAGTATTTT
CASSLRVWDTQYF
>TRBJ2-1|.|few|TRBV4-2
TGTGCCAGCAGCCAGCCGGGACGGGGAGACAATGAGCAGTTCTTC
CASSQPGRGDNEQFF
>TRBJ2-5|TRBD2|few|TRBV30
TGTGCCTGGAGTGCCATCGGACTAGCGGGAGAAGAGACCCAGTACTTC
CAWSAIGLAGEETQYF
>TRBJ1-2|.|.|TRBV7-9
TGTGCCAGCAGCCCTACGGGAGGTGCTACGGGCTACACCTTC
CASSPTGGATGYTF
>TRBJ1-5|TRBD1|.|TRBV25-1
TGTGCCAGCAGTGGGGGACAGGGGGCAGCTCAGCCCCAGCATTTT
CASSGGQGAAQPQHF
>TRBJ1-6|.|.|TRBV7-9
TGTGCCAGCAGCTCCTGGGAGAATTCACCCCTCCACTTT
CASSSWENSPLHF
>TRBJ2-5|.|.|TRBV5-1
TGCGCCAGCAGCTTGGTGGCAGCTTACCAAGAGACCCAGTACTTC
CASSLVAAYQETQYF
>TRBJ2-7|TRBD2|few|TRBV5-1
TGCGCCAGCAGCTTGGACCTAGCGGGAGGCTACGAGCAGTACTTC
CASSLDLAGGYEQYF
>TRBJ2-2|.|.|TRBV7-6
TGTGCCAGCAGCTTAAGCGGTCGGAACACCGGGGAGCTGTTTTTT
CASSLSGRNTGELFF